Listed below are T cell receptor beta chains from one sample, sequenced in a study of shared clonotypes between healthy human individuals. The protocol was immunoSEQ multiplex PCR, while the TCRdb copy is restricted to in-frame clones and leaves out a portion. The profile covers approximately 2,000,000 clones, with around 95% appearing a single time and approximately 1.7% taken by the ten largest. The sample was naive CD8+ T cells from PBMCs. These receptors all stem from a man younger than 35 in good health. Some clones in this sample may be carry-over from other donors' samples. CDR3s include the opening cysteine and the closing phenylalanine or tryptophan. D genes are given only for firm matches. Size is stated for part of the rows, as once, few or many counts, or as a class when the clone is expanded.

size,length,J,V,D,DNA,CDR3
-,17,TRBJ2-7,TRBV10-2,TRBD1,TGCGCCAGCAGTGAAAGGGGACAGTGGACCGGGGCCTACGAGCAGTACTTC,CASSERGQWTGAYEQYF
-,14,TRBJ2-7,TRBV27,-,TGTGCCAGCAGTACCCGGGACCCGAGATACGAGCAGTACTTC,CASSTRDPRYEQYF
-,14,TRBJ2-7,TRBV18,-,TGTGCCAGCTCACCAGAAGCAGGGTCCTACGAGCAGTACTTC,CASSPEAGSYEQYF
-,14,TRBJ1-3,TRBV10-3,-,TGTGCCATCACCAAGGGAGGGGTCGGAAACACCATATATTTT,CAITKGGVGNTIYF
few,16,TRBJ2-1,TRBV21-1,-,TGTGCCAGCAGGAAAAAGGGGGCCCCAGGGTACAATGAGCAGTTCTTC,CASRKKGAPGYNEQFF
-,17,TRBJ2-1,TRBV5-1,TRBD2,TGCGCCAGCAGCTTGGAGTCTAGCGGGAGATTTTACAATGAGCAGTTCTTC,CASSLESSGRFYNEQFF
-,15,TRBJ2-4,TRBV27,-,TGTGCCAGCAGCAAGGTTCAGGGGTGGCCGGGCATTCAGTACTTC,CASSKVQGWPGIQYF
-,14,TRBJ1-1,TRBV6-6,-,TGTGCCAGCAGTACGGATCTGCGGGGCACTGAAGCTTTCTTT,CASSTDLRGTEAFF
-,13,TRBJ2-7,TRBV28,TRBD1,TGTGCCAGCAGGGGGACAGGGAAATACGAGCAGTACTTC,CASRGTGKYEQYF
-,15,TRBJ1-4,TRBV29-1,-,TGCAGCGTTGAGGTCACAGGGCTAAATAATGAAAAACTGTTTTTT,CSVEVTGLNNEKLFF
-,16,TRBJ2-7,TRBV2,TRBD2,TGTGCCAGCAGTGCCCGGACTAGCGTGACATCCTACGAGCAGTACTTC,CASSARTSVTSYEQYF
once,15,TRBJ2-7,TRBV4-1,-,TGCGCCAGCAGCCAAGGTGAAGGACAAGCCTACGAGCAGTACTTC,CASSQGEGQAYEQYF
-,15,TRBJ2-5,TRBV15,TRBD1,TGTGCCACCAGCCCGACGGGACAGGTATTAGAGACCCAGTACTTC,CATSPTGQVLETQYF
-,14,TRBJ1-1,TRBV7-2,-,TGTGCCAGCACCTATCTGGGGGGGAACACTGAAGCTTTCTTT,CASTYLGGNTEAFF
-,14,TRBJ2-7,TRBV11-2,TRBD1,TGTGCCAGCAGCCCGGGACAGTGGGCCTACGAGCAGTACTTC,CASSPGQWAYEQYF
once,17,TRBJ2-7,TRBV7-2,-,TGTGCCAGCAGCTTAGGGGGCGATTGGGACGGAACCTACGAGCAGTACTTC,CASSLGGDWDGTYEQYF
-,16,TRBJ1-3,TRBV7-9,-,TGTGCCAGCAGCCCTACAGCGCCCTCCTCTGGAAACACCATATATTTT,CASSPTAPSSGNTIYF
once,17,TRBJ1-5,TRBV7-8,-,TGTGCCAGCAGCCTCCCGACTGGAGGGGTTGGAAATCAGCCCCAGCATTTT,CASSLPTGGVGNQPQHF
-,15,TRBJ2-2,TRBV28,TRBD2,TGTGCCAGCAGTCCAAGGGAGGGGTCCCCCGGGGAGCTGTTTTTT,CASSPREGSPGELFF
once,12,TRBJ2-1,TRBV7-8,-,TGTGCCAGCAGCCCAACAGGGAATGAGCAGTTCTTC,CASSPTGNEQFF
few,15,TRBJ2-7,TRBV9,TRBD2,TGTGCCAGCAGCGTAGCGGCGGGAGTAGGCTACGAGCAGTACTTC,CASSVAAGVGYEQYF
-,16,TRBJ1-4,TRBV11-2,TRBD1,TGTGCCAGCAGCCCCTCAGACAGGGCCGGTAATGAAAAACTGTTTTTT,CASSPSDRAGNEKLFF